One and the same sample provided the 2 T cell receptor beta chains below, sequenced in a study of blood T cells in healthy people across ages. For the second PCR, which ran for roughly 6 to 11 cycles, a sample-barcoded 5' primer and a J-beta primer mix were used. TCRdb redid the calling of the 5' RACE reads with MiXCR, one entry per CDR3 protein. The table includes over a million distinct CDR3 sequences, roughly 40% detected once. Sequencing used blood. These receptors all come from a woman aged 18-29 years in good health.

The chain uses TRBV28 and TRBJ1-2; D is uncertain. The germline V gene has CDR1 MDHEN and CDR2 SYDVKM. V was shortened by 7 bases and J by 3 bases, with 12 bases between the two germline ends. This CDR3 has 13 residues. As DNA, the CDR3 is TGTGCCAGCAACCCCAGTCTGGACTATGGCTACACCTTC. This encodes CASNPSLDYGYTF.

This clonotype was found once. This chain joins TRBV20-1 and TRBJ2-6; maybe TRBD1 (6 bases). Germline CDR1 and CDR2: DFQATT and SNEGSKA (reference sequence). V was cut by 3 bases and J by 0 bases, with 18 bases left in between. This CDR3 region has 18 residues. CDR3 bases: TGCAGTGCTAGGCGGGTGTGGCAGGGGACCTCTGGGGCCAACGTCCTGACTTTC. The encoded protein is CSARRVWQGTSGANVLTF.